The T cell receptor (beta chain) under discussion was sequenced for a study of CD8 T cells in ankylosing spondylitis. Findings of the study overall: Disease-linked clones were CD8+ and relatively rare in peripheral blood. Existing reports had already noted some motif variants in reactive arthritis synovial fluid and blood. Disease-linked clones reportedly showed significant enrichment in matched ankylosing spondylitis synovial fluid.

Deletions cut 0 bases from V and 5 bases from J, with 10 bases between. The CDR3 sequence is 14 residues long. The germline V gene has CDR1 SGHTA and CDR2 FQGNSA. Generation of TCR beta libraries employed quantitative 5'-RACE incorporating molecular barcodes. TCRdb itself ran the 5' RACE reads through MiXCR, one entry per CDR3 protein. The profile shows around 22,000 distinct CDR3 sequences, 10% to 15% of them singletons. With respect to this clonotype: Its antigen remains unknown.

This sequence originates from a male donor with ankylosing spondylitis or in good health (not recorded which). The sequencing input was blood. This chain connects TRBV7-2 to TRBJ1-1; D gene ambiguous. CDR3 sequence (DNA): TGTGCCAGCAGCTTAGCGGGAGGGAAAACTGAAGCTTTCTTT. As protein: CASSLAGGKTEAFF.